The source of this T cell receptor beta chain is a study of T cell repertoires in cytomegalovirus infection. This clonotype was detected many times. What it binds is unknown. TCRdb re-called the reads with MiXCR, one entry per CDR3 protein. The table lists roughly 920,000 distinct CDR3 sequences, approximately 31% of them singletons. This CDR3 is 17 amino acids long. Germline lookup yields CDR1 SGHVS and CDR2 FQNEAQ. Trimming removed 5 bases from V and 0 bases from J, with 18 bases in between. The sequence derives from a human donor in good health (CMV status not recorded). Some clones in this sample may be carry-over from other donors' samples. The material sequenced was cultured CD8+ T cells from PBMCs, taken from culture after CMV antigen stimulation. The chain links TRBV7-8 to TRBJ2-3; D uncertain. The CDR3 region is CASSRPSRTSSTDTQYF. CDR3 sequence (DNA): TGTGCCAGCAGCCGACCCTCGCGGACGTCGAGCACAGATACGCAGTATTTT.